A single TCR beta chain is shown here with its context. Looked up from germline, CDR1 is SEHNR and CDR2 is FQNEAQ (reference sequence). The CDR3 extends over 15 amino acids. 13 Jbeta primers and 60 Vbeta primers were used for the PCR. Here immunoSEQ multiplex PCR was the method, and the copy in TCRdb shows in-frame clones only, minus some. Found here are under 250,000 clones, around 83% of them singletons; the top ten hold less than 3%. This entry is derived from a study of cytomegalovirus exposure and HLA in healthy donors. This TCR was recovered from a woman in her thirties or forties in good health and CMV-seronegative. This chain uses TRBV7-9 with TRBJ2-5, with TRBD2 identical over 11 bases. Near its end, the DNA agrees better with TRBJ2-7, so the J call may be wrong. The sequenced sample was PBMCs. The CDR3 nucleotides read TGTGCCAGCAGACAGCTAGCGGGAGGATCCTACGAGCAGTACTTC. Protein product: CASRQLAGGSYEQYF.